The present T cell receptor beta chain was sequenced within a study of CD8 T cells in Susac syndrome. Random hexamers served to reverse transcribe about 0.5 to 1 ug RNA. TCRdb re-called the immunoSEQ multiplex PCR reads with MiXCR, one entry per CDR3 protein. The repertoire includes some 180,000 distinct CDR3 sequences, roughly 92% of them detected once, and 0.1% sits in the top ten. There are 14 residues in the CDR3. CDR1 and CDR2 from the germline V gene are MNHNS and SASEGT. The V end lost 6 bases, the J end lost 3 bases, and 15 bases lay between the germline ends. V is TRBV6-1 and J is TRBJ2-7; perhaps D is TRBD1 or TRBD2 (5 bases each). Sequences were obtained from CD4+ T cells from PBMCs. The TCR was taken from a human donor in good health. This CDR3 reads CASSLTGGYYEQYF. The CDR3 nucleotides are TGTGCCAGCAGCCTTACAGGAGGATACTACGAGCAGTACTTC.